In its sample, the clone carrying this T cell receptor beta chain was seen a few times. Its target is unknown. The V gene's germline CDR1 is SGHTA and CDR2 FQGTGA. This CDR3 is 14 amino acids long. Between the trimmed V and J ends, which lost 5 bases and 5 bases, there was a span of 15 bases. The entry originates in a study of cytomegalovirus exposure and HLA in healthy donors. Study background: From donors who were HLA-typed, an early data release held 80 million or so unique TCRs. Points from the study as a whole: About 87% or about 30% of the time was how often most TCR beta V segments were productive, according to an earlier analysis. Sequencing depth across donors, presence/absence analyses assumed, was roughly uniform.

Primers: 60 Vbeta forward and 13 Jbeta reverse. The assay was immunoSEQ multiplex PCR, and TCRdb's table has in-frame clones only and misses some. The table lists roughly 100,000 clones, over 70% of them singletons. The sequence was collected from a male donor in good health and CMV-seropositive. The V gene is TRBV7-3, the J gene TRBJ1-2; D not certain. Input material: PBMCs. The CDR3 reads CASSPSAGRYGYTF. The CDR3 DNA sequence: TGTGCCAGCAGCCCCAGTGCGGGTCGATATGGCTACACCTTC.